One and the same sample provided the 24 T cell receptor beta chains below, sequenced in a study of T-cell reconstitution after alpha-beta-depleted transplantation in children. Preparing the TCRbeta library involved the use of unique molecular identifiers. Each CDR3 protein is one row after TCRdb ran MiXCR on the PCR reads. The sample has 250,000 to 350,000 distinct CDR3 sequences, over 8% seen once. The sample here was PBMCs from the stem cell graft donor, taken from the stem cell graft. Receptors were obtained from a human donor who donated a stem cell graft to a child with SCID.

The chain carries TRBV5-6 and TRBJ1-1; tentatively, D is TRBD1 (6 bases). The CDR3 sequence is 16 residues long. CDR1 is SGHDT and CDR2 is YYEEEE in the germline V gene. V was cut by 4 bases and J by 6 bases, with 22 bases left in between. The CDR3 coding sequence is TGTGCCAGCAGCCTGACCTTACAGGGATTGGGATCTGAAGCTTTCTTT. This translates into CASSLTLQGLGSEAFF.

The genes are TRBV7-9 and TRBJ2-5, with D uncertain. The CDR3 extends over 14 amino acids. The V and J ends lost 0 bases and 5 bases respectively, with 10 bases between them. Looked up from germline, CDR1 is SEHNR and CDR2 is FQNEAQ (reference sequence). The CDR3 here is CASSLAQILETQYF. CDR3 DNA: TGTGCCAGCAGCTTAGCGCAGATCCTGGAGACCCAGTACTTC.

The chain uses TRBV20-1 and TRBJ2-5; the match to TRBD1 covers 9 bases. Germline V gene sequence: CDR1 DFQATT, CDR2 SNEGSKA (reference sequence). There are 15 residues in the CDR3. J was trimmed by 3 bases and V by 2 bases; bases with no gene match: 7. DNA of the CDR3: TGCAGTGCTAGACTCTCCGGGACAGGGAAAGAGACCCAGTACTTC. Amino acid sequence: CSARLSGTGKETQYF.

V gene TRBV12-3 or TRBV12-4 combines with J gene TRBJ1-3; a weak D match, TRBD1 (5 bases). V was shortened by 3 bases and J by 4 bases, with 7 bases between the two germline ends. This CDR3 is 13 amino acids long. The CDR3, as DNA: TGTGCCAGCAGTTTCCCAGGGGGAAACACCATATATTTT. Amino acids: CASSFPGGNTIYF.

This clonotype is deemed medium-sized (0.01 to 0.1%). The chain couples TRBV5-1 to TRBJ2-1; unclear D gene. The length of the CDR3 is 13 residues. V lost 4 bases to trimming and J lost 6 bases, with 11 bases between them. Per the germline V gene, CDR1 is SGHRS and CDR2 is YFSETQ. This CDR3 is CASSDPKGNEQFF. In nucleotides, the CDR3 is TGCGCCAGCAGCGACCCAAAGGGCAATGAGCAGTTCTTC.

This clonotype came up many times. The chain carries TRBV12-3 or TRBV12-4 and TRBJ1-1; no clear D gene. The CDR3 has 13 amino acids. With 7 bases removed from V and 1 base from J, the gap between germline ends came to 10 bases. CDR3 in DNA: TGTGCCAGCACCATACACCAGAACACTGAAGCTTTCTTT. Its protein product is CASTIHQNTEAFF.

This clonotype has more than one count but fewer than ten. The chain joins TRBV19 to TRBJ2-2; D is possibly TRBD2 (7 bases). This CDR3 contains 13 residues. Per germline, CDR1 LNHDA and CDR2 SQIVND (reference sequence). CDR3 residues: CVAKKGGTGELFF. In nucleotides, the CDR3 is TGTGTTGCTAAAAAGGGGGGGACCGGGGAGCTGTTTTTT.

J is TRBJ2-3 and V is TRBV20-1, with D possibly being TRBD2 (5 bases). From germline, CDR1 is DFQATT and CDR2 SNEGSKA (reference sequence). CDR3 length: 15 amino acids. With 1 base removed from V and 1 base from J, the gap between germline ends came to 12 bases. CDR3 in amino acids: CSARVPGAGTDTQYF. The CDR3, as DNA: TGCAGTGCTAGAGTACCTGGAGCGGGCACAGATACGCAGTATTTT.

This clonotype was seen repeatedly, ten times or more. The CDR3 DNA reads TGTGCCAGCAGCCAAGTCGCCAATCAGCCCCAGCATTTT. It specifies CASSQVANQPQHF. The chain has TRBV3-1 and TRBJ1-5; no definite D call. Germline V gives CDR1 LGHDT, CDR2 YNNKEL (reference sequence). V shed 1 base and J shed 3 bases, with 4 bases lying between them. This CDR3 contains 13 residues.

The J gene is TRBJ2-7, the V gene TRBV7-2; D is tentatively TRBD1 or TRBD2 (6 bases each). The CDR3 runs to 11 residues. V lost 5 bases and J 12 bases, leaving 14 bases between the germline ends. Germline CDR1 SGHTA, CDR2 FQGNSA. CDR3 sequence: CASSAEGGLYF. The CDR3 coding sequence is TGTGCCAGCAGCGCCGAGGGGGGTTTGTACTTC.

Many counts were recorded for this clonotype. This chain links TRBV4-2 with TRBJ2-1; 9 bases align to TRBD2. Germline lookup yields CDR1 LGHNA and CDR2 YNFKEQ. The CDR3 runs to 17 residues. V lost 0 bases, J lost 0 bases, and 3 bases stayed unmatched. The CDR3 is CASSQDAGGSSYNEQFF. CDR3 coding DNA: TGTGCCAGCAGCCAAGATGCGGGGGGGAGCTCCTACAATGAGCAGTTCTTC.

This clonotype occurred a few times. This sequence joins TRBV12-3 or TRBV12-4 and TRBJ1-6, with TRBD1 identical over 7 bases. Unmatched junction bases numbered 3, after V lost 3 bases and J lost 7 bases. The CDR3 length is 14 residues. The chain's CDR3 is CASSFSTGNSPLHF. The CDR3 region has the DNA TGTGCCAGCAGTTTCTCGACAGGGAATTCACCCCTCCACTTT.

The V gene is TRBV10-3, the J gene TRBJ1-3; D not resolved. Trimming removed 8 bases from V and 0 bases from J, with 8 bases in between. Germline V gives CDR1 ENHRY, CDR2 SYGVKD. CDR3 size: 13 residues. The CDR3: CAILQSSGNTIYF. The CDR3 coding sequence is TGTGCCATCTTGCAGAGCTCTGGAAACACCATATATTTT.

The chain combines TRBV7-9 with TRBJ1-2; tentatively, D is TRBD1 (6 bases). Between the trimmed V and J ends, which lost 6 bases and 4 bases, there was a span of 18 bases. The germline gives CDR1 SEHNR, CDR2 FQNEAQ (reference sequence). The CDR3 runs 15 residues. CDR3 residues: CASSRESDRLYGYTF. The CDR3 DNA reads TGTGCCAGCAGTCGCGAAAGTGACAGGCTCTATGGCTACACCTTC.

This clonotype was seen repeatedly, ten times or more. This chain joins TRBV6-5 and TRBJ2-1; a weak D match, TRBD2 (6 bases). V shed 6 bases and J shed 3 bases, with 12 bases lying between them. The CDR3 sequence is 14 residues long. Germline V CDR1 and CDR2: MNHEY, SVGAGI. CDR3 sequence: CASSLGRDYNEQFF. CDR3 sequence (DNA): TGTGCCAGCAGCCTGGGGCGGGACTACAATGAGCAGTTCTTC.

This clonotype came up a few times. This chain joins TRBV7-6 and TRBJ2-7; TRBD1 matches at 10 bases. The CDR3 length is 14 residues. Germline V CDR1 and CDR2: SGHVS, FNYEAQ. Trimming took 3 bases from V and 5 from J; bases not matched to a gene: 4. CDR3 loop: CASSFGTGADEQYF. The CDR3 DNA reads TGTGCCAGCAGCTTCGGGACAGGGGCCGACGAGCAGTACTTC.

The CDR3 sequence is CASTHLAGPKNIQYF. The CDR3 DNA is TGTGCCAGCACCCACCTGGCAGGGCCAAAAAACATTCAGTACTTC. The V gene is TRBV6-1, the J gene TRBJ2-4; a weak D match, TRBD1 (5 bases). The CDR3 loop spans 15 amino acids. Trimming shortened V by 7 bases and J by 4 bases, and 17 bases separated the two germline ends. Germline V CDR1 and CDR2: MNHNS, SASEGT.

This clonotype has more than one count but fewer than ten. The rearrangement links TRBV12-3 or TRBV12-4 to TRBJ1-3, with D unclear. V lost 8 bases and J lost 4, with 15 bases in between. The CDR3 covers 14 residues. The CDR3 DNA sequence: TGTGCCAGCCGGGGATACGGGGAGGGAAACACCATATATTTT. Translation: CASRGYGEGNTIYF.

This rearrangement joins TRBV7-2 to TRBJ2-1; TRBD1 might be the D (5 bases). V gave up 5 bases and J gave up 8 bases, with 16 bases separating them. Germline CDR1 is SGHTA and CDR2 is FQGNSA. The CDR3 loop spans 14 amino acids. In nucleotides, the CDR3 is TGTGCCAGCAGCAAGCACCAGGGTTTCGATGAGCAGTTCTTC. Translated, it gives CASSKHQGFDEQFF.

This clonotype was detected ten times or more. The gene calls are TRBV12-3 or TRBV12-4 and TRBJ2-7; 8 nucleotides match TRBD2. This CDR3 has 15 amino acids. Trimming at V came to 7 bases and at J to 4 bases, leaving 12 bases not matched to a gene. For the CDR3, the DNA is TGTGCCAGCACCGCGGGACTAGAGGCCTCATACGAGCAGTACTTC. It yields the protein CASTAGLEASYEQYF.

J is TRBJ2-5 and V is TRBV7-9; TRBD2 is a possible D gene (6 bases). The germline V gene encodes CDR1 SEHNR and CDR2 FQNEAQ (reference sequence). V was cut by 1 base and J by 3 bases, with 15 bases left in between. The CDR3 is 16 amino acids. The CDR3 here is CASSLVSPRREETQYF. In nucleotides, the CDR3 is TGTGCCAGCAGCTTAGTCTCCCCCCGGAGGGAAGAGACCCAGTACTTC.

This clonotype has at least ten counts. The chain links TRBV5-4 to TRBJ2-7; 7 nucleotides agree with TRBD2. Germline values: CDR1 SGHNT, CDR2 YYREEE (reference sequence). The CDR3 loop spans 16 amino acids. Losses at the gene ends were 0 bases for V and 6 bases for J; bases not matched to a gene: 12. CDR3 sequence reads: CASSLGSGTTTIEQYF. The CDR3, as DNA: TGTGCCAGCAGCTTGGGAAGCGGGACTACCACTATCGAGCAGTACTTC.

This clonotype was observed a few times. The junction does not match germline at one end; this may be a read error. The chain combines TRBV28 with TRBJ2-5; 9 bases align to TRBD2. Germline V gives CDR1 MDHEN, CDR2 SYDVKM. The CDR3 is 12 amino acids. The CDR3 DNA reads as TGCGGGGCTAGCGGGGCGGTCGGGACCCAGTACTTC. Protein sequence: CGASGAVGTQYF.

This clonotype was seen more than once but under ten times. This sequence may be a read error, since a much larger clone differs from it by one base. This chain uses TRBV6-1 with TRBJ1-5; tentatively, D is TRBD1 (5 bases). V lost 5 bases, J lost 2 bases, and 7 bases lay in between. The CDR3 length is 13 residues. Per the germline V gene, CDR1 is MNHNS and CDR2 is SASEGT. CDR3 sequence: CASSPGRNQPQHF. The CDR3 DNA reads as TGTGCCAGCAGTCCGGGACGCAATCAGCCCCAGCATTTT.